This T cell receptor beta chain emerged from a study of T cell repertoires in cytomegalovirus infection. Each CDR3 protein is one row after TCRdb ran MiXCR on the reads. The sample contains a few hundred thousand distinct CDR3 sequences, 30% to 40% of which appear only once. The germline gives CDR1 KGHSH, CDR2 LQKENI. The CDR3 extends over 14 amino acids. Trimming removed 2 bases from V and 0 bases from J, with 7 bases in between. For this clonotype: Its antigen is unidentified.

The sequence was collected from a human donor in good health (CMV status not recorded). Some clones in this sample may be carry-over from other donors' samples. V gene TRBV18 combines with J gene TRBJ1-1; D is unclear. The specimen was cultured PBMCs, collected from culture after CMV antigen stimulation. The CDR3 region has the DNA TGTGCCAGCTCACCAATTAACATGAACACTGAAGCTTTCTTT. It specifies CASSPINMNTEAFF.